Included here is one T cell receptor beta chain sequence, with context. Its antigen is undetermined. Mismatch with germline at one junction end may stem from a read error. The source of the sample is a study of T cell responses to AZD1222 COVID-19 vaccine. General study points: Baseline testing showed seropositivity in only five or six AZD1222 recipients.

This CDR3 is 13 amino acids long. Germline V CDR1 and CDR2: MGHRA, YSYEKL. Generated by immunoSEQ multiplex PCR, the TCRdb table keeps only in-frame clones and is missing some. The repertoire holds about 86,000 clones, with around 73% as singletons. This TCR came from an adult in good health. The sequenced sample was peripheral blood, obtained on day 0 of AZD1222 vaccination. J is TRBJ2-7 and V is TRBV4-1; D is unclear. The CDR3 sequence is CASSQDIRGPLRF. In DNA form, the CDR3 reads TGCGCCAGCAGCCAAGATATAAGAGGACCCCTCCGTTTC.